The T cell receptor beta chain described here comes from a study of blood T cell repertoires in COVID-19. Study summary: The United States, Italy and Spain were the sources of the acute and convalescent COVID-19 samples. The cDNA or gDNA used as material had been derived from T cells, B-cell-depleted T cells, or PBMCs.

Per the authors' pipeline: Amplifying reference gene primers gave estimates of nucleated cell counts. Assay: immunoSEQ multiplex PCR; the TCRdb copy retains only in-frame clones and omits some. Clonal size and the V and J genes are those of that table, whereas D and trimming came from the DNA. The sample records some 240,000 clones, around 80% being singletons. V gave up 5 bases and J gave up 3 bases, with 17 bases separating them. CDR1 and CDR2 (germline): MDHEN, SYDVKM. The CDR3 runs to 15 residues. Sequenced material: peripheral blood. The clonotype comes from a woman between 40 and 50 years old who had recovered from COVID-19. The chain is built from TRBV28 and TRBJ2-7; D is unresolved. The chain's CDR3 is CASSHAVNEYYEQYF. The CDR3, as DNA: TGTGCCAGCAGTCACGCCGTGAATGAGTACTACGAGCAGTACTTC.